These 21 T cell receptor beta chains came from one sample sequenced in a study of Graves' ophthalmopathy and Graves' hyperthyroidism. Transcripts of RNA were the source for amplifying TCR beta CDR3 regions. RT-PCR was first run with HTBI primers, then multiplex PCR in a second round. MiXCR, run by TCRdb on the multiplex PCR reads, gives a single entry per CDR3 protein. This sample has over 150,000 distinct CDR3 sequences; roughly 37% occur once, and the top ten carry around 5.8%. Sequencing was carried out using peripheral blood. The receptors come from a woman in her thirties or forties with Graves' ophthalmopathy.

This clonotype occurred many times. This chain connects TRBV7-2 to TRBJ2-7; the match to TRBD2 covers 13 bases. The CDR3 is 14 amino acids. The trim removed 6 bases at V and 6 bases at J, leaving 5 bases unmatched. The germline V gene has CDR1 SGHTA and CDR2 FQGNSA. DNA of the CDR3: TGTGCCAGCAGAAAACTAGCGGGAGGGGGCGAGCAGTACTTC. Its protein is CASRKLAGGGEQYF. Variable domain in full (rest from reference TRBV7-2 and TRBJ2-7): GAGVSQSPSNKVTEKGKDVELRCDPISGHTALYWYRQSLGQGLEFLIYFQGNSAPDKSGLPSDRFSAERTGGSVSTLTIQRTQQEDSAVYLCASRKLAGGGEQYFGPGTRLTVT.

The sample holds many counts of this clonotype. The chain carries TRBV20-1 and TRBJ2-5; the match to TRBD1 covers 8 bases. V shed 0 bases and J 3 bases; nucleotides not matched to a gene: 9. The CDR3 is made up of 16 amino acids. The germline V gene encodes CDR1 DFQATT and CDR2 SNEGSKA (reference sequence). The CDR3, as DNA: TGCAGTGCTAGAGATTCGGCAGGGGGCGAAAAAGAGACCCAGTACTTC. This encodes CSARDSAGGEKETQYF.

The sample holds many counts of this clonotype. V is TRBV28 and J is TRBJ1-2, with 7 nucleotides matching TRBD1. Germline values: CDR1 MDHEN, CDR2 SYDVKM. There are 15 residues in the CDR3. Losses at the gene ends were 6 bases for V and 5 bases for J; bases not matched to a gene: 12. This CDR3 is CASSLDRVSIYGYTF. In nucleotides, the CDR3 is TGTGCCAGCAGCCTCGACAGGGTTTCGATTTATGGCTACACCTTC.

Only one count was recorded for this clonotype. The rearrangement uses TRBV6-5 and TRBJ1-5, with D perhaps matching TRBD1 (5 bases). Germline CDR1 MNHEY, CDR2 SVGAGI. CDR3 length: 15 residues. Trimming stripped 5 bases from V and 6 bases from J, with 17 bases between. The CDR3 DNA is TGTGCCAGCAGTACATCGCAGGGCATCGGTCAGCCCCAGCATTTT. Its protein is CASSTSQGIGQPQHF.

The chain has TRBV7-2 and TRBJ2-5; 11 bases agree with TRBD2. The V gene end was trimmed by 1 base and the J gene end by 6 bases; junction bases not matched to a gene: 7. This CDR3 has 16 residues. The germline V gene has CDR1 SGHTA and CDR2 FQGNSA. DNA for the CDR3: TGTGCCAGCAGCTTAGAGGCTAGCGGGGGGTCGAAGACCCAGTACTTC. Translating it yields CASSLEASGGSKTQYF.

This clonotype was detected ten times or more. This chain connects TRBV9 to TRBJ2-5; 10 nucleotides agree with TRBD2. V was pared by 1 base and J by 4 bases, with 4 bases of the junction left unmatched. The germline V gene encodes CDR1 SGDLS and CDR2 YYNGEE. The CDR3 totals 15 residues. CDR3 sequence reads: CASSVSGGDAETQYF. DNA for the CDR3: TGTGCCAGCAGCGTAAGCGGGGGGGACGCAGAGACCCAGTACTTC.

This clonotype was recorded at least ten times. The gene calls are TRBV19 and TRBJ2-7; D tentatively fits TRBD1 or TRBD2 (5 bases each). With 11 bases removed from V and 4 bases from J, the gap between germline ends came to 21 bases. Germline V gives CDR1 LNHDA, CDR2 SQIVND (reference sequence). The CDR3 has 14 residues. This CDR3 is CAFLAVRGWYEQYF. CDR3 bases: TGTGCCTTCCTAGCCGTGAGGGGCTGGTACGAGCAGTACTTC.

This clonotype was observed at least ten times. The V gene is TRBV7-2, the J gene TRBJ2-7; D might be TRBD1 (5 bases). V lost 2 bases to trimming and J lost 4 bases, with 15 bases between them. Looked up from germline, CDR1 is SGHTA and CDR2 is FQGNSA. This CDR3 has 15 amino acids. The CDR3 region is CASSLSAGYLYEQYF. The CDR3 DNA reads TGTGCCAGCAGCTTATCGGCAGGGTATCTTTACGAGCAGTACTTC. Using reference TRBV7-2 and TRBJ2-7 for the parts outside the CDR3, the full variable domain is GAGVSQSPSNKVTEKGKDVELRCDPISGHTALYWYRQSLGQGLEFLIYFQGNSAPDKSGLPSDRFSAERTGGSVSTLTIQRTQQEDSAVYLCASSLSAGYLYEQYFGPGTRLTVT.

The CDR3 DNA reads TGTGCTAGTGCCCCCCTCTTATCCCCTAGGAACATTCAGTACTTC. It encodes CASAPLLSPRNIQYF. The rearrangement links TRBV12-5 to TRBJ2-4; D ambiguous. V was cut by 7 bases and J by 7 bases, with 20 bases left in between. The CDR3 sequence is 15 residues long. Germline V gene sequence: CDR1 LGHNT, CDR2 FRNRAP.

This clonotype was counted at least ten times. The chain joins TRBV6-1 to TRBJ1-2, with D unclear. The CDR3 contains 13 residues. Deletions cut 6 bases from V and 8 bases from J, with 16 bases between. Germline CDR1 is MNHNS and CDR2 is SASEGT. CDR3 DNA: TGTGCCAGCAGAGAGGAGGGTCCAATCGGCTACACCTTC. Translated: CASREEGPIGYTF.

The chain is built from TRBV30 and TRBJ1-1; D uncertain. This CDR3 contains 13 residues. The V end was cut by 0 bases, the J end by 1 base, with 6 bases between. Germline assignment: CDR1 GTSNPN and CDR2 SVGIG (reference sequence). CDR3 sequence reads: CAWSVNWNTEAFF. CDR3 coding DNA: TGTGCCTGGAGTGTGAACTGGAACACTGAAGCTTTCTTT.

This clonotype was seen at least ten times. The V and J genes are TRBV14 and TRBJ1-5; no definite D call. The germline V and J ends were trimmed by 1 base and 4 bases, with 5 bases remaining between them. The length of the CDR3 is 13 residues. Germline V lookup: CDR1 SGHDN, CDR2 FVKESK. As DNA, the CDR3 is TGTGCCAGCAGCCAAGCTCCTAATCAGCCCCAGCATTTT. This codes for CASSQAPNQPQHF.

The chain uses TRBV6-5 and TRBJ1-1; unclear D gene. Trimming removed 8 bases from V and 7 bases from J, with 14 bases in between. The CDR3 extends over 12 amino acids. Germline lookup yields CDR1 MNHEY and CDR2 SVGAGI. The CDR3 DNA reads as TGTGCCAGCGGGTACTGGGGTGGTGAAGCTTTCTTT. Its protein is CASGYWGGEAFF.

Ten or more counts support this clonotype. J is TRBJ2-4 and V is TRBV6-5; 8 positions match TRBD2. The CDR3 is made up of 15 amino acids. The J segment lost 6 bases and the V segment lost 6 bases, leaving 10 bases of the junction unmatched. Per germline, CDR1 MNHEY and CDR2 SVGAGI. CDR3 DNA: TGTGCCAGCAGCCCCGCGGGGGGCGCGAGAAACATTCAGTACTTC. Translated: CASSPAGGARNIQYF.

V gene TRBV6-5 combines with J gene TRBJ1-1; D not resolved. Trimming removed 2 bases at V and 7 bases at J, with 11 bases between. CDR1 and CDR2 (germline): MNHEY, SVGAGI. The CDR3 extends over 13 amino acids. CDR3 amino acids: CASSYPQEHEAFF. CDR3 bases: TGTGCCAGCAGTTACCCCCAGGAACATGAAGCTTTCTTT.

This clonotype was recorded at least ten times. The V gene is TRBV6-5, the J gene TRBJ2-2, with 9 nucleotides matching TRBD1. The germline CDR1 and CDR2 sequences are MNHEY and SVGAGI. V was clipped by 2 bases and J by 2 bases; unmatched bases: 3. The CDR3 extends over 16 amino acids. The CDR3 spells CASSYDRGINTGELFF. CDR3 coding DNA: TGTGCCAGCAGTTACGACAGGGGGATAAACACCGGGGAGCTGTTTTTT.

The table lists this clonotype with a few counts. The chain joins TRBV19 to TRBJ2-7; D is unclear. CDR3 size: 15 residues. In germline, CDR1 is LNHDA, CDR2 SQIVND (reference sequence). V lost 6 bases to trimming and J lost 9 bases, with 24 bases between them. CDR3 loop: CASSPSSRGWGRQYF. CDR3 nucleotides: TGTGCCAGTAGCCCTTCGTCTAGAGGTTGGGGTCGGCAGTACTTC.

The sample holds many counts of this clonotype. The V call is TRBV5-1, the J call TRBJ1-1, with D perhaps matching TRBD1 (5 bases). Looked up from germline, CDR1 is SGHRS and CDR2 is YFSETQ. The germline V and J ends were trimmed by 0 bases and 11 bases, with 14 bases remaining between them. This CDR3 comprises 13 residues. The CDR3 DNA reads TGCGCCAGCAGCTTGGAAGGGGCTCCAGGCGCTTTCTTT. Its protein is CASSLEGAPGAFF.

This clonotype was observed a single time. The CDR3 sequence is CASSYSGGENYGYTF. In DNA form, the CDR3 reads TGTGCCAGCAGTTACTCTGGGGGTGAAAACTATGGCTACACCTTC. The chain combines TRBV6-5 with TRBJ1-2; D possibly corresponds to TRBD1 (5 bases). CDR1 is MNHEY and CDR2 is SVGAGI in the germline V gene. The CDR3 is 15 amino acids. Trimming removed 0 bases at V and 2 bases at J, with 10 bases between.

This clonotype occurred many times. V usage is TRBV6-2 or TRBV6-3 and J usage is TRBJ1-2; D ambiguous. V shed 0 bases and J shed 0 bases, with 8 bases lying between them. This CDR3 has 15 amino acids. CDR1 and CDR2 (germline): MNHEY, SVGEGT. In DNA form, the CDR3 reads TGTGCCAGCAGTTACTCGTCATATACTAACTATGGCTACACCTTC. This sequence encodes CASSYSSYTNYGYTF.

This clonotype occurred many times. The V call is TRBV10-3, the J call TRBJ1-1, with TRBD1 matching over 8 bases. This CDR3 is 13 amino acids long. V lost 10 bases, J lost 4 bases, and 8 bases stayed unmatched. The germline gives CDR1 ENHRY, CDR2 SYGVKD. The DNA for the CDR3 is TGTGCCAGCCATATGGACAGGGCCACTGAAGCTTTCTTT. Its protein is CASHMDRATEAFF.